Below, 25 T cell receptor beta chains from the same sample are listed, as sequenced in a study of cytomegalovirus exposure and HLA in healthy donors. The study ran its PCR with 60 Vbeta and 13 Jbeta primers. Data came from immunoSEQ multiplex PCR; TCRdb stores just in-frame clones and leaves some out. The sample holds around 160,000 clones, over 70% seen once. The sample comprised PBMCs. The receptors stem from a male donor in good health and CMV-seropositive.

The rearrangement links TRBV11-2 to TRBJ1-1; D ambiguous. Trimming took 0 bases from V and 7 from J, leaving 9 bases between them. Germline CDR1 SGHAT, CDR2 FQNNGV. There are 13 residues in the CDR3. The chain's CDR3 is CASSLDLTREAFF. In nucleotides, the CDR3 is TGTGCCAGCAGCTTAGATCTTACGCGTGAAGCTTTCTTT.

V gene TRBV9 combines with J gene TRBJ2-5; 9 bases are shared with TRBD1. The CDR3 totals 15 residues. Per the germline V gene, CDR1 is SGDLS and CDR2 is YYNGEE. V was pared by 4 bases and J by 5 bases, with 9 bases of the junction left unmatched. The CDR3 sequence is CASSKQGAQVETQYF. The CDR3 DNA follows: TGTGCCAGCAGCAAACAGGGGGCGCAGGTCGAGACCCAGTACTTC.

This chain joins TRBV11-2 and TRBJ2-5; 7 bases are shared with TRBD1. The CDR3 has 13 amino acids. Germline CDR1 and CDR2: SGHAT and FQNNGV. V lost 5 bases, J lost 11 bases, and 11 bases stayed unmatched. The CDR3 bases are TGTGCCAGCAGCGTAACGACAGGGAGTGAGCAGTACTTC. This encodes CASSVTTGSEQYF.

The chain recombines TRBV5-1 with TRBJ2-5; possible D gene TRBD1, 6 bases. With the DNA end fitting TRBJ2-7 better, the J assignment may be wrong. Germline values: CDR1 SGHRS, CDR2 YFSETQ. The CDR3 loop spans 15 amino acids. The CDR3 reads CASSTGQPEGYEQYF. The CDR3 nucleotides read TGCGCCAGCAGCACCGGACAGCCGGAAGGCTACGAGCAGTACTTC.

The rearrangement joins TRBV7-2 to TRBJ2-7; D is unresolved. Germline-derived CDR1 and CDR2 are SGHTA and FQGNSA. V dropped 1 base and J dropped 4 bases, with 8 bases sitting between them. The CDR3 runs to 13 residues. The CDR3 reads CASSLGPRYEQYF. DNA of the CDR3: TGTGCCAGCAGCTTAGGTCCTAGATACGAGCAGTACTTC.

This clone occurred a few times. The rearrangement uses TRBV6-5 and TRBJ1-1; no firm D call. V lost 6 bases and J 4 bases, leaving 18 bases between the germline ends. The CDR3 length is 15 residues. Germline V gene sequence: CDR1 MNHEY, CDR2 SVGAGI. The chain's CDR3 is CASSLRAGFGTEAFF. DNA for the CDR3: TGTGCCAGCAGCCTTAGGGCGGGGTTTGGCACTGAAGCTTTCTTT.

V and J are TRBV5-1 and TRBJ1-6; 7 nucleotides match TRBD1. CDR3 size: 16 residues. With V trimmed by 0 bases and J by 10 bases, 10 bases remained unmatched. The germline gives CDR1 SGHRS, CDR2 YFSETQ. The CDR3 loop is CASSLAPTGFNSPLHF. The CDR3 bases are TGCGCCAGCAGCTTGGCCCCGACAGGGTTTAACTCACCCCTCCACTTT.

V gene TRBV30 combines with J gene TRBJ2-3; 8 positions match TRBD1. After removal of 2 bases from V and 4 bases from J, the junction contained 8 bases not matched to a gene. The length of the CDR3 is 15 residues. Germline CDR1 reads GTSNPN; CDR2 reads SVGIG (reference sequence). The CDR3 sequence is CAWSPGGLGADTQYF. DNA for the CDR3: TGTGCCTGGAGTCCAGGGGGCCTTGGAGCAGATACGCAGTATTTT. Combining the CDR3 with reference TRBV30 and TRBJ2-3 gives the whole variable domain SQTIHQWPATLVQPVGSPLSLECTVEGTSNPNLYWYRQAAGRGLQLLFYSVGIGQISSEVPQNLSASRPQDRQFILSSKKLLLSDSGFYLCAWSPGGLGADTQYFGPGTRLTVL.

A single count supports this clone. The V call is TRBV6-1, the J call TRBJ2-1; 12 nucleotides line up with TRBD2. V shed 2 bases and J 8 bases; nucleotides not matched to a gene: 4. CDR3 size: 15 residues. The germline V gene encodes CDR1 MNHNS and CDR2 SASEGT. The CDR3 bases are TGTGCCAGCAGTGAAATGACTAGCGGGGGACATGAGCAGTTCTTC. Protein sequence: CASSEMTSGGHEQFF.

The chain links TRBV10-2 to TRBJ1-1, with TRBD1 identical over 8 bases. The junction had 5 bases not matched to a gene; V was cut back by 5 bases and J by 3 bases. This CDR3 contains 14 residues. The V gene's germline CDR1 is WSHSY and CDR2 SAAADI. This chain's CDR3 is CASSNDRGDTEAFF. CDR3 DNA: TGCGCCAGCAGTAACGACAGGGGAGACACTGAAGCTTTCTTT.

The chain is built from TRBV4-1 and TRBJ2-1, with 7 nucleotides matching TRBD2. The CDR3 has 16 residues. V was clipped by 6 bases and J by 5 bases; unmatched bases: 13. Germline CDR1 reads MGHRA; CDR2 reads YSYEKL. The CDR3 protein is CASSPFSSGVNNEQFF. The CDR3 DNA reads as TGCGCCAGCAGTCCCTTCTCGAGCGGGGTGAACAATGAGCAGTTCTTC.

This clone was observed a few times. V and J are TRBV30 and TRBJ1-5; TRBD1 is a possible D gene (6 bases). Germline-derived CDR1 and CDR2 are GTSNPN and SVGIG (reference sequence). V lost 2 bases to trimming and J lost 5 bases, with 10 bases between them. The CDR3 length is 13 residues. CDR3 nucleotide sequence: TGTGCCTGGAGTTTACAGGGAGATCAGCCCCAGCATTTT. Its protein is CAWSLQGDQPQHF.

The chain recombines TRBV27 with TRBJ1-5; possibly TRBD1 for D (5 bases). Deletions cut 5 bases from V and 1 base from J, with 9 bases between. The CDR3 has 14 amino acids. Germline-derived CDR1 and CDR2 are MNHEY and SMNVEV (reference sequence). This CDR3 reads CASSVRQSNQPQHF. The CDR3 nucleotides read TGTGCCAGCAGTGTCAGACAGAGCAATCAGCCCCAGCATTTT.

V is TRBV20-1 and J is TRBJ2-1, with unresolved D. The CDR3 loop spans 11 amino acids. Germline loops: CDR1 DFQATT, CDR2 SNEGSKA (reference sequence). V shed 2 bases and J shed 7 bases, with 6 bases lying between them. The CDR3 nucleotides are TGCAGTGCTAGATTGTCAAATGAGCAGTTCTTC. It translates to CSARLSNEQFF.

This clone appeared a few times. The CDR3 loop is CASSLGRGGEMRQFF. CDR3 nucleotides: TGTGCCAGCAGCTTAGGGCGGGGGGGCGAGATGCGGCAGTTCTTC. This sequence joins TRBV7-3 and TRBJ2-1; 9 bases are a match to TRBD2. This CDR3 region has 15 residues. The germline V gene encodes CDR1 SGHTA and CDR2 FQGTGA. With 2 bases clipped from V and 12 bases from J, the junction kept 11 bases outside the gene matches.

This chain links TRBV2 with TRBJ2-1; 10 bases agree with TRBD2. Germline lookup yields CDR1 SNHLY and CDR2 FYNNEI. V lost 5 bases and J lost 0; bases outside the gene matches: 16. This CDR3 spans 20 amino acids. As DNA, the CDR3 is TGTGCCAGCAGTCTCCCGAGCGACCCTAGCGGGGGTAACTCCTACAATGAGCAGTTCTTC. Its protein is CASSLPSDPSGGNSYNEQFF.

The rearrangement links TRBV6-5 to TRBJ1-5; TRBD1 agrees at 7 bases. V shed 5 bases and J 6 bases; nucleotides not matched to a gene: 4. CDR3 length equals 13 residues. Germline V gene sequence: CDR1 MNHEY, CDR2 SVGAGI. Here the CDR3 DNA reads TGTGCCAGCAGTAACGACAGGGTTCAGCCCCAGCATTTT. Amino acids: CASSNDRVQPQHF.

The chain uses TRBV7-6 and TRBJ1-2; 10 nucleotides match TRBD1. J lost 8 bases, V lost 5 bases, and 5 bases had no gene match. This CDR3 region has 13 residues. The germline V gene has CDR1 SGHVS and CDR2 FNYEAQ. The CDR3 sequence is CASSLETGGGYTF. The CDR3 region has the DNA TGTGCCAGCAGCCTCGAGACAGGGGGCGGCTACACCTTC.

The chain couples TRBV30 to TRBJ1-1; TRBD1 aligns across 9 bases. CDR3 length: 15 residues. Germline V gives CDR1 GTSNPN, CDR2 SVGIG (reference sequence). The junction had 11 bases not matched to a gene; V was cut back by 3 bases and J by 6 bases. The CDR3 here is CAWSPGGGQGSEAFF. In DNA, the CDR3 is TGTGCCTGGAGCCCGGGCGGGGGACAGGGCTCTGAAGCTTTCTTT. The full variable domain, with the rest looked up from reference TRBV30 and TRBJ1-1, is SQTIHQWPATLVQPVGSPLSLECTVEGTSNPNLYWYRQAAGRGLQLLFYSVGIGQISSEVPQNLSASRPQDRQFILSSKKLLLSDSGFYLCAWSPGGGQGSEAFFGQGTRLTVV.

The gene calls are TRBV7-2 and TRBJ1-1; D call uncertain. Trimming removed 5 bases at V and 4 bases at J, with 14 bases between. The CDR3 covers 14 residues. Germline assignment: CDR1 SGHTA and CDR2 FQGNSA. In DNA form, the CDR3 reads TGTGCCAGCAGCCGAAACGGTTTTCCCACTGAAGCTTTCTTT. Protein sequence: CASSRNGFPTEAFF.

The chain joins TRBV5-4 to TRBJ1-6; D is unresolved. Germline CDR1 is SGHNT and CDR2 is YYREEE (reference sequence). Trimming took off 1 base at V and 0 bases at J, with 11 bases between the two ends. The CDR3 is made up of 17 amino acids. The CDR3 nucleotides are TGTGCCAGCAGCTTGCATTTTCTTAGCTCCTATAATTCACCCCTCCACTTT. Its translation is CASSLHFLSSYNSPLHF.

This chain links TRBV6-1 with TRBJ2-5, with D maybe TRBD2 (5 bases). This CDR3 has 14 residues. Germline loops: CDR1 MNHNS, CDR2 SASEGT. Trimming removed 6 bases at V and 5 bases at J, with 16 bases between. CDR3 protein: CASSPRTERETQYF. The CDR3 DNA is TGTGCCAGCAGCCCTAGGACTGAACGGGAGACCCAGTACTTC.

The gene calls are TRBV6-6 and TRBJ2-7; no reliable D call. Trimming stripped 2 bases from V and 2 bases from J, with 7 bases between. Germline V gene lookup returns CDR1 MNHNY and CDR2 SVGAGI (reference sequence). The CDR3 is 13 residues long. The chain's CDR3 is CASSYTRAYEQYF. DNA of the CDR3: TGTGCCAGCAGTTACACCCGGGCCTACGAGCAGTACTTC.

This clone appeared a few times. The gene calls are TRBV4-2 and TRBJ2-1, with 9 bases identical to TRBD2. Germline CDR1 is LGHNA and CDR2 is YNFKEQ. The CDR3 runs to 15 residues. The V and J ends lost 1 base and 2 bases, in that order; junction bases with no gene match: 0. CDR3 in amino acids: CASSQASGAYNEQFF. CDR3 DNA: TGTGCCAGCAGCCAAGCTAGCGGGGCCTACAATGAGCAGTTCTTC.

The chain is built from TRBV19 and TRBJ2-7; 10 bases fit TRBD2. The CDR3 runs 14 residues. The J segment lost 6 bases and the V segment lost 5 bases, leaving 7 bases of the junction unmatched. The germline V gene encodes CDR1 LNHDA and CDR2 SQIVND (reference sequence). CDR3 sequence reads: CASSPGTSATEQYF. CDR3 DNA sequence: TGTGCCAGTAGTCCGGGGACTAGCGCCACCGAGCAGTACTTC.